This TCR beta chain was retrieved from a study of cytomegalovirus exposure and HLA in healthy donors. Study results and caveats: In a later analysis, at a false discovery rate of 0.05, about 17,000 TCR beta sequences matched HLA alleles.

This clone was seen more than once but under ten times. What it binds is unknown. The CDR3 totals 13 residues. CDR1 and CDR2 from the germline V gene are MRHNA and SNTAGT. The ends were cut back, 2 bases at V and 8 bases at J, with 12 bases in the middle. The PCR had 60 Vbeta and 13 Jbeta primers. The method was immunoSEQ multiplex PCR; TCRdb's version includes in-frame clones alone and lacks a portion of them. The table includes roughly 140,000 clones, about 80% detected once. V is TRBV6-4 and J is TRBJ1-2; D unresolved. Sequencing input: PBMCs. The TCR originated in a male donor in good health and CMV-seronegative. The CDR3 DNA sequence: TGTGCCAGCAGTGACGGCGAGGTGGAGGGCTACACCTTC. As protein: CASSDGEVEGYTF.